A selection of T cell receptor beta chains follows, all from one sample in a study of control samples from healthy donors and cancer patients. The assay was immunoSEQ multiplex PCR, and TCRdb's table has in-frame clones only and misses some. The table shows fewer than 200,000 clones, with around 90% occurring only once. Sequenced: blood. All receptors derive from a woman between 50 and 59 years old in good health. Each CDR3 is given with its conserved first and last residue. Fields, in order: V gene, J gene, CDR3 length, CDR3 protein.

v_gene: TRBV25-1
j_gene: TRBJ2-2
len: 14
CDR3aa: CASRETGGSGELFF

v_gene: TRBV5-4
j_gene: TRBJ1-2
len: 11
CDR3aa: CASSLGGGYTF

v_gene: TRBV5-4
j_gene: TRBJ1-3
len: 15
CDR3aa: CASTRDPSSGNTIYF

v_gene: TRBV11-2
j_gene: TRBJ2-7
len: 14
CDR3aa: CASSLIQGVYEQYF

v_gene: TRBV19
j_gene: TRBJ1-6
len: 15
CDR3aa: CATRGGERSVSPLHF

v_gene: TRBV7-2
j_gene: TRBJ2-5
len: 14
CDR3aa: CASSLVANWETQYF

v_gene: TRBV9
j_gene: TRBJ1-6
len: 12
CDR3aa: CASSVGGGALHF

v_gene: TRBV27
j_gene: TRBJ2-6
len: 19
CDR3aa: CASSLGRGTHNSGANVLTF

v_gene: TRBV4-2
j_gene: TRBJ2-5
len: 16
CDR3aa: CASSQGSSPGQETQYF

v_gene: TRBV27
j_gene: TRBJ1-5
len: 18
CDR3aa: CASRKGFGASGVNQPQHF

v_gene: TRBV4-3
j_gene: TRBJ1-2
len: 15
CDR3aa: CASSQSTEANYGYTF

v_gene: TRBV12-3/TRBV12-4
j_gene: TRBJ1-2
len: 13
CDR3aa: CASLRAGSYGYTF

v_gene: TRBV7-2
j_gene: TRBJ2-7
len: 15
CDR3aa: CASSPSRDSAYEQYF

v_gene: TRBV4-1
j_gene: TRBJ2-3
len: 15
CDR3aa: CASSQAPGRPDTQYF

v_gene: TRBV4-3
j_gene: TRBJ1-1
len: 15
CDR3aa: CASSQGTGWDTEAFF

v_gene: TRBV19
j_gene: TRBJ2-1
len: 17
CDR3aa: CASSIDYASGAYNEQFF

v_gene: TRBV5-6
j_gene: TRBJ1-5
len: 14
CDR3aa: CASSQGAANQPQHF

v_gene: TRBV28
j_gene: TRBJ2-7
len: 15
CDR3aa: CASSPSGGQNYEQYF

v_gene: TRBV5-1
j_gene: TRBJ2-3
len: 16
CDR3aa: CASSLAKGLVEDTQYF

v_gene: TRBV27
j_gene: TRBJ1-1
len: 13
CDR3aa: CASSLSDSSGAFF

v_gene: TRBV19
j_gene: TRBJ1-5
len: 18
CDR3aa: CASSIGTGGVRSNQPQHF

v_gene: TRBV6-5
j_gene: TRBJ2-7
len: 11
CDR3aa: CASMNSYEQYF

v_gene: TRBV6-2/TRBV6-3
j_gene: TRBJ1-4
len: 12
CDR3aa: CASSYRSGKLFF

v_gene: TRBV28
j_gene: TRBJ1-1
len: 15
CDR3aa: CASSLYVTGVPEAFF

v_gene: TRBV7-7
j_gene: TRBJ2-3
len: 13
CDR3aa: CASSLVLGDTQYF

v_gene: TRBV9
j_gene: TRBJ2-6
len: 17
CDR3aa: CASSVVITSAGANVLTF

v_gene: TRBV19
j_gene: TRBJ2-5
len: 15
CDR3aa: CASSTDIFPQETQYF

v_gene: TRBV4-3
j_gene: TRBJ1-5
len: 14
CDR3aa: CASSQETVGQPQHF

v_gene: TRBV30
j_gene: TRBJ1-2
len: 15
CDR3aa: CAWSFTPSRADGYTF

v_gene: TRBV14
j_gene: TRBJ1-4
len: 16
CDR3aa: CASSPMGQGYNEKLFF

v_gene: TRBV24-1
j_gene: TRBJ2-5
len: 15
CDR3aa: CATSDHRQHQETQYF

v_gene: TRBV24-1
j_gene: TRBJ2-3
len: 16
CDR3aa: CATGTSDTLFTDTQYF

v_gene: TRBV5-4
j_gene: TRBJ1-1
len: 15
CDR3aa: CASSLVNQGATEAFF

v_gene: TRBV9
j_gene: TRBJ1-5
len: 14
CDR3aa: CASSPHRGIQPQHF

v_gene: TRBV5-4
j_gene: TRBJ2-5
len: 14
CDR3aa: CASSHGGPGETQYF

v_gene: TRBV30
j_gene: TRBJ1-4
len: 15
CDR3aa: CAWSVMGQANEKLFF

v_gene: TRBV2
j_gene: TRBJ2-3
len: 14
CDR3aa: CARGTSISTDTQYF

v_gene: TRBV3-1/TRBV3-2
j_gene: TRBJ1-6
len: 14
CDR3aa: CASSLTGKSSPLHF

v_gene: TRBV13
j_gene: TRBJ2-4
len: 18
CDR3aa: CASSLGPYGGGIKNIQYF